The present T cell receptor (beta chain) was sequenced within a study of cytomegalovirus exposure and HLA in healthy donors (dated by TCRdb to 2016 to 2017). At the level of the whole study: In an earlier analysis of approximately 500 of the donors, 276 Gb of sequence data and about 110 million unique TCR beta sequences from some 170 million T cells were reported. An early release covering roughly 640 HLA-typed donors comprised around 300 gigabases of sequencing data and 85 million to 100 million unique TCR sequences. Of the roughly 390 genotyped donors, more than 75% were placed in the genetic ancestry cluster associated with self-reported Caucasian donors. The aim of the study was to test whether cataloging public T cell receptors could identify signatures of past pathogen exposure. The study used immunosequencing to profile the T cell repertoires of approximately 640 subjects and linked those repertoires to cytomegalovirus serostatus. In addition to the first cohort of 500 to 850 subjects, a separate validation cohort of around 110 different subjects was used. To predict cytomegalovirus infection status, the study combined high-throughput TCR immunosequencing, statistical association of individual TCRs with disease status, and machine learning. A later analysis re-analyzed previously published TCR beta repertoires from 650 to 800 donors and added high-resolution HLA genotyping to study TCR occurrence patterns. Rather than using new phenotypic data, the later analysis identified candidate immune exposures from TCR beta sequences and from how often those sequences occurred across donors. In an earlier analysis of 500 to 650 of the donors, high-throughput TCR beta sequencing was used to judge whether each TCR beta V gene segment behaved as functional or pseudogenic. Donor age, sex, ethnicity and CMV serostatus were compiled together with the repertoire data. A later genetic analysis took genome-wide SNP genotypes for about three fifths of the 666 donors and used that subset as a discovery cohort. All discovery cohort repertoires had been generated using a single sequencing platform. Class I and class II HLA loci were covered by the typing at four-digit resolution. The number of typed donors differed by locus: 629-630 for A, B, C, DRB1 and DQB1; 500 to 550 for DQA1; some 590 for DPA1; and roughly 450 for DPB1. Because of strong linkage in the cohort, a handful of DR-DQ haplotypes were treated as single units for association and clustering. Across some 400 genotyped donors of the cohort, an average of approximately 240,000 unique TCR beta nucleotide sequences per donor were sequenced, and roughly a sixth of those sequences were non-productive. What the authors observed across the whole study: In a later analysis, TCR association rates were found to vary across HLA loci, with the most associated TCRs seen for DRB1 alleles and the fewest for HLA-C alleles. In a later analysis, most CMV-associated TCR beta chains were found to appear HLA-restricted, with HLA associations seemingly driven largely by CMV exposure. Most TCR sequences were observed very rarely across donors, whereas some public TCRs were present in many individuals. Assigning TCR associations to individual alleles was difficult when HLA alleles, especially DR and DQ, strongly co-occurred. It was suggested by the authors that the approach could potentially be generalized to other disease states and immunological phenotypes. The 87-base-pair reads could not distinguish some IMGT-functional V segments, including TRBV6-2 and TRBV6-3, so those segments were excluded. A later analysis found that HLA-associated TCR beta chains were more clonally expanded and had lower generation probabilities than equally common non-associated chains. In vitro tests confirmed that a few of the cytomegalovirus-associated TCR beta chains recognize cytomegalovirus antigens. An association between a missense DCLRE1C variant and V-gene and J-gene trimming of TCR beta chains was found in a later genetic analysis and replicated in an independent cohort. Only TCR beta chains were sequenced in this cohort, and the absence of alpha or paired-chain data limited detectable features. HLA typing was unavailable for some donors at each locus, so association tests used only the typed subset. Correlated functional status among segregating V segments might reflect linkage disequilibrium, but an unknown experimental factor could not be ruled out. An earlier analysis of approximately 530 of the donors showed that most TCR beta V segments appeared in productive rearrangements either about 90% or about 30% of the time, which broadly matched IMGT annotations. A further reported finding was that TCR beta sequences accurately predicted the HLA-A and HLA-B alleles for most subjects in the first cohort. A later analysis associated roughly 17,000 TCR beta sequences with specific HLA alleles at a false discovery rate of 0.05. In both the original and validation cohorts, the classifier was reported to diagnose cytomegalovirus status with high specificity and sensitivity. Because counts were too low, about 18 rarely observed V segments, including chromosome 9 orphons, were excluded from the earlier analysis of several hundred of the donors. A total of around 150 TCR beta chains were listed by the study as associated with cytomegalovirus. For the cohort, immune exposure information was limited to CMV serostatus. Sequencing depth was assumed to be roughly uniform across donors in the presence/absence analyses, though that assumption may not hold. In a later genetic analysis, fewer N-insertions in productive TCRs were reported among donors in an Asian-associated ancestry cluster than the roughly 700-donor mean. The sequencing pipeline was judged likely to have produced a cluster of highly shared sequence variants as a technical artifact. Several of the top co-occurrence clusters appeared to be linked to parvovirus B19, influenza, CMV and Epstein-Barr virus, according to a later analysis.

About this clone: Its antigen is still unknown. No base quality values were provided; no much bigger clone lies one nucleotide off.

The germline V and J ends show losses of 5 bases and 4 bases respectively, and no gene match explains 6 bases of the junction. Including the terminal cysteine and phenylalanine, the CDR3 comprises 14 residues. Left in the record is the CDR3 DNA by itself, 42 bases read in frame from the first base. The germline V gene sets CDR1 to MDHEN and CDR2 to SYDVKM. Receptor amplification or capture employed the immunoSEQ multiplex PCR assay. The multiplex PCR relied on a mix of 60 forward primers for TCR Vbeta segments and 13 reverse primers for TCR Jbeta segments. Amplification of the CDR3 region of rearranged TCR beta genes was performed with a multiplex PCR assay on genomic DNA. The amplified TCR beta libraries were sequenced on the Illumina HiSeq System as 87-base-pair reads. Per the original workflow: In a later analysis, some 80 million unique TCR beta chains were counted across the approximately 640 repertoires, and around 11 million of these chains were shared by at least two donors. To remove PCR and sequencing errors, raw reads were error-corrected and collapsed into unique sequences using a nearest-neighbor algorithm that merged closely related sequences. To assign V, D and J gene segments, CDR3 sequences were aligned to IMGT reference sequences. For a sequence to be retained, a match of at least six nucleotides to both a V gene segment and a J gene segment was required. Rearrangements were called productive when the CDR3 lacked stop codons and stayed in frame with V and J; all others were non-productive. Following IMGT convention, CDR3 was defined as the stretch from the second conserved V-encoded cysteine up to the conserved J-encoded phenylalanine. The earlier analysis of about 610 of the donors excluded sequences that lacked an unambiguous match to a single V gene segment. In an earlier analysis of some 590 of the donors, a V segment was called functional when productive rearrangements were above 56.7%, and segregating when the standard deviation between donors exceeded 5%. A statistical classification framework was built to diagnose cytomegalovirus status from the catalog of TCR beta chain sequences. In a later analysis, TCR nucleotide sequences were compared against IMGT/GENE-DB human TR gene sequences so that V and J genes could be assigned. The TCRdist pipeline was used in a later analysis to assign CDR3 sequences and most-parsimonious VDJ recombination scenarios. A later analysis defined each TCR beta chain by its CDR3 amino acid sequence plus V-gene family, and excluded reads lacking a unique V-gene family. To address suspected cross-contamination and a sequencing artifact, a later analysis removed some 620 highly shared, low-generation-probability nucleotide sequences. A later analysis calculated a clonal expansion index for each public chain from normalized within-repertoire ranks of inferred template counts. Generation probabilities in a later analysis came from a VDJ recombination model fitted to out-of-frame rearrangements, and those results were checked against IGoR. In a later analysis, TCR-TCR, TCR-HLA and TCR-CMV co-occurrence was scored with hypergeometric tests, and a repertoire-size bias correction was applied to TCR pairs. A later analysis estimated false discovery rates by permuting HLA or CMV assignments 20 times. In a later analysis, co-occurring TCRs were grouped using DBSCAN, with TCRdist sequence similarity added in when clustering inside HLA-allele-positive subsets. Repertoires with fewer than 30,000 or more than 120,000 public chains, plus five repertoires with anomalous nucleotide sharing, were excluded from co-occurrence clustering. Imported from immuneACCESS, the table was reduced by TCRdb to in-frame sequences with V and J called. These copies leave out some clones; in studies compared against another copy, an unresolved V gene accounts for under half, and the cause of the remainder is not known. From that table come the V and J calls and clone size; the DNA was used to work out D and trimming. This sample holds 250,000 to 350,000 clones; about nine tenths were observed only once. The ten largest clonotypes hold roughly 4% of the sample.

The cohort comprised some 680 healthy bone marrow donors. At the time of sampling, every cohort member was nominally healthy, though immune exposures that went unrecorded were likely present. The donor was CMV seropositive and was included in the group of 290 or so seropositive cohort members. Each donor provided a peripheral blood sample, and peripheral blood mononuclear cells were used for TCR beta sequencing. Genomic DNA was extracted from the blood cell samples with the Qiagen DNeasy Blood Extraction Kit. The sequenced material came from PBMCs. Here the chain combines TRBV28 and TRBJ2-7; 9 bases in the junction line up with TRBD2. The TCR was taken from a man aged 35-49 years in good health and CMV-seropositive. The CDR3 loop reads CASSRLAGKYEQYF. The nucleotide sequence reads TGTGCCAGCAGTCGGCTAGCGGGAAAGTACGAGCAGTACTTC.